The clone carrying this TCR beta chain was counted only a few times. Its specificity is unknown. This record comes from a study of cytomegalovirus exposure and HLA in healthy donors. Study background: The 500 to 750 first-cohort repertoires and the roughly 130 validation repertoires shared the same platform, a later analysis reported.

With 2 bases clipped from V and 9 bases from J, the junction kept 7 bases outside the gene matches. This CDR3 is built from 15 residues. From germline, CDR1 is MRHNA and CDR2 SNTAGT. TCRdb keeps only in-frame clones here, not all; method: immunoSEQ multiplex PCR. The sample has roughly 56,000 clones; about 95% are singletons. Study-wide points: Diagnosis of cytomegalovirus status made by the classifier reportedly showed high specificity and sensitivity. There were 150 or so TCR beta chains listed as cytomegalovirus-associated.

Sequencing was done on a sample of PBMCs. V and J are TRBV6-4 and TRBJ2-1; 10 nucleotides agree with TRBD2. The receptor comes from a man aged 18 to 29 in good health and CMV-seronegative. The CDR3 coding sequence is TGTGCCAGCAGTGACGGTGGGCTAGCGGGAGTTGAGCAGTTCTTC. Its translation: CASSDGGLAGVEQFF.